This TCR beta chain appears in the sequencing data of a study of cytomegalovirus exposure and HLA in healthy donors. These donors, healthy bone marrow donors, were studied. This clone was counted between two and nine times. What it binds is unknown. PCR primers comprised 60 Vbeta and 13 Jbeta primers. Measured with immunoSEQ multiplex PCR; TCRdb has only the in-frame clones, and not every one. The profile shows about 210,000 clones, 75% to 90% of them singletons. Study-level findings and limits: Later genetic work tied a missense DCLRE1C variant to beta-chain V and J trimming. The authors later found HLA-associated TCR beta chains more clonally expanded than equally common others.

With 0 bases removed from V and 3 bases from J, the gap between germline ends came to 5 bases. Germline values: CDR1 SGDLS, CDR2 YYNGEE. The CDR3 totals 13 residues. The chain has TRBV9 and TRBJ2-3; unclear D gene. This TCR derives from a woman aged 25-40 years in good health and CMV-seronegative. Sequences were obtained from PBMCs. The CDR3: CASSVANTDTQYF. CDR3 nucleotide sequence: TGTGCCAGCAGCGTAGCTAATACAGATACGCAGTATTTT.